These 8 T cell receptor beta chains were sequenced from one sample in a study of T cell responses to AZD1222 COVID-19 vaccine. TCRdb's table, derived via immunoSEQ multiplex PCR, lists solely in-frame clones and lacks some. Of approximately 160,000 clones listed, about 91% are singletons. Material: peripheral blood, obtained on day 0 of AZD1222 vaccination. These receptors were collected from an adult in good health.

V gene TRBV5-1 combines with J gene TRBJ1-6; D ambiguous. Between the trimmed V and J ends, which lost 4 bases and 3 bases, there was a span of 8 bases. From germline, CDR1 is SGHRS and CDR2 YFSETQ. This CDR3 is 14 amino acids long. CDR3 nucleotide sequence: TGCGCCAGCAGCCTGGACGGCTATAATTCACCCCTCCACTTT. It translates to CASSLDGYNSPLHF.

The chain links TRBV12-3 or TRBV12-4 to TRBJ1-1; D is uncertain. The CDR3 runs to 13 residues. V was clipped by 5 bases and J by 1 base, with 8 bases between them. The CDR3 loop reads CASSDSRNTEAFF. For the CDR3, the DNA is TGTGCCAGCAGTGATTCTAGGAACACTGAAGCTTTCTTT.

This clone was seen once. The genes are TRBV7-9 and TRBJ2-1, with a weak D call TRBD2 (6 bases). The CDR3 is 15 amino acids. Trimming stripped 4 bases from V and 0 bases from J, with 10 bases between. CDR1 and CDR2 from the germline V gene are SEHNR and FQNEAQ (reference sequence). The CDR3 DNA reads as TGTGCCAGCAGCTCAATGGGGGGCTCCTACAATGAGCAGTTCTTC. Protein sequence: CASSSMGGSYNEQFF.

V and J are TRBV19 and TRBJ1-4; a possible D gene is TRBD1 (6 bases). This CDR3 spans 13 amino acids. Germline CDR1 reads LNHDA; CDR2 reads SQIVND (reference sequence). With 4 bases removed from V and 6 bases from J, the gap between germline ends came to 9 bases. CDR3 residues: CASSSRGYEKLFF. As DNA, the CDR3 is TGTGCCAGTAGTAGCAGGGGTTATGAAAAACTGTTTTTT.

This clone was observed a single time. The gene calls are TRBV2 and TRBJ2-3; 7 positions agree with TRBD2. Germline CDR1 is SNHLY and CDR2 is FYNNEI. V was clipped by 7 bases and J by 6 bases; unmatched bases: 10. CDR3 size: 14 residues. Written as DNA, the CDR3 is TGTGCCAGCACAGCGGGGCGGGTTGGCGATACGCAGTATTTT. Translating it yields CASTAGRVGDTQYF.

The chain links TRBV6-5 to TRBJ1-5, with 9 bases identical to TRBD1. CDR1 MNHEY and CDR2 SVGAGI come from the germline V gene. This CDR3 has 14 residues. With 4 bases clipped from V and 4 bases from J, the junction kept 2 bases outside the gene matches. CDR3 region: CASSSGTGNQPQHF. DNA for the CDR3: TGTGCCAGCAGTTCCGGGACAGGGAATCAGCCCCAGCATTTT.

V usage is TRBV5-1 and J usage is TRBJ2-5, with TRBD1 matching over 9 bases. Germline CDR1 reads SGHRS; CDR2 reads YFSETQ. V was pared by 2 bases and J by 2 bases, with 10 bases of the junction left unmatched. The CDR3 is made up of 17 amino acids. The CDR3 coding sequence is TGCGCCAGCAGCTTACTAGGGACAGGGATGGGGCAAGAGACCCAGTACTTC. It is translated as CASSLLGTGMGQETQYF.

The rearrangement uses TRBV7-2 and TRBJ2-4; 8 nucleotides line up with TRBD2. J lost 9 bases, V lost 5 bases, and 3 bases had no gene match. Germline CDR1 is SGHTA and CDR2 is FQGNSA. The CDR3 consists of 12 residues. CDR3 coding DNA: TGTGCCAGCAGCCCGACTAGCGCCATTCAGTACTTC. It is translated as CASSPTSAIQYF.